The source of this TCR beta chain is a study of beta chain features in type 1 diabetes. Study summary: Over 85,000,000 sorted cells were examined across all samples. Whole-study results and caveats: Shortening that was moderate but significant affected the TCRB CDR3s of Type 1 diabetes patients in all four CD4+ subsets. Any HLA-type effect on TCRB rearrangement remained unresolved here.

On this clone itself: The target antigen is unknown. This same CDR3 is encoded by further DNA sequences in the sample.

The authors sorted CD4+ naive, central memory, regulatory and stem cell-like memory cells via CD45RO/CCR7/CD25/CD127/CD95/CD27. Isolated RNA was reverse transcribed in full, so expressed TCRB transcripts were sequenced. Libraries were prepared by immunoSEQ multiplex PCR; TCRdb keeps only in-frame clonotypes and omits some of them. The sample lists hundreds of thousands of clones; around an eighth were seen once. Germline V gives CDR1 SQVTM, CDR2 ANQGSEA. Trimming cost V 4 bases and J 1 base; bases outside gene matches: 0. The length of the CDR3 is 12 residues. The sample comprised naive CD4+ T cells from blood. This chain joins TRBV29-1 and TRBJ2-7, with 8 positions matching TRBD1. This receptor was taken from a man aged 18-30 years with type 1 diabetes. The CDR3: CSVGQGSYEQYF. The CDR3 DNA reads TGCAGCGTTGGACAGGGGTCCTACGAGCAGTACTTC.